This is a list of T cell receptor beta chains from one sample in a study of Ad26.COV2.S vaccination and SARS-CoV-2 variants. Profiled with immunoSEQ multiplex PCR; TCRdb holds only in-frame clones, not every one. The top ten hold about 4.4% of the sample, which has a few hundred thousand clones, roughly 91% seen once. Sample: peripheral blood, taken in a trial of Ad26.COV2.S vaccine versus placebo. The receptors originated from a person between 18 and 60 years old who received the Ad26.COV2.S COVID-19 vaccine or a placebo. Each CDR3 is given with its conserved first and last residue. D genes are given only for firm matches. Not every row has a clone size; where given, it reads once, few, many or a size class.

clone_size v_call d_call cdr3_aa
NA TRBV30 TRBD2 CAWSVPSGRVRGYEQYF
NA TRBV5-4 NA CASSSGGVWNTGELFF
NA TRBV7-9 NA CASNTGSTEAFF
NA TRBV6-5 NA CASSYEGRLHF
NA TRBV23-1 TRBD2 CASGTSGRRLCTDTQYF
NA TRBV7-9 NA CASSVWQGITEAFF
NA TRBV9 TRBD2 CASSVDAPARGRAHEQFF
NA TRBV30 NA CAWGPLYEQYF
NA TRBV10-3 TRBD1 CATWRTGETDTQYF
few TRBV7-2 NA CASSLRGNQPQHF
NA TRBV2 TRBD2 CASTPGGIQYF
NA TRBV4-1 NA CAVRQSTGELFF
few TRBV6-1 NA CASSEGQEYNEQFF
NA TRBV27 TRBD1 CASSFRSTGGTVNQPQHF
NA TRBV7-2 TRBD1 CASSLAGQGGSVFSPLHF
NA TRBV5-4 NA CASSLWAGDEKLFF
NA TRBV24-1 NA CATSDPRPHNEQFF
NA TRBV3-1/TRBV3-2 TRBD1 CASSQDWKDRGVVQPQHF
NA TRBV6-5 TRBD2 CASRRGLAGFNEQFF
NA TRBV3-1/TRBV3-2 NA CASSQDFEGRGQYF
NA TRBV15 NA CATSRDLAGNPILAKNIQYF
NA TRBV7-8 TRBD1 CASSLAGQGIRAQYF
NA TRBV27 NA CASSLYPGADTEAFF